This note documents a single T cell receptor (beta chain) sequence. This sample stems from a study of blood T cell repertoires in COVID-19. Study processing details: By means of reference gene primer amplification, nucleated cell counts were estimated. The table came from immunoSEQ multiplex PCR; TCRdb's copy has only in-frame clones and leaves some out. Clone size and V and J calls were adopted from that table, with D and trimming inferred from the DNA. Found here are around 190,000 clones, approximately 84% of them singletons; the top ten hold approximately 3%. This CDR3 contains 16 residues. Per germline, CDR1 SGHNT and CDR2 YYREEE (reference sequence). Trimming at V came to 0 bases and at J to 4 bases, leaving 2 bases not matched to a gene. Living in 24 US areas, the participants were between roughly 18 and 90 years of age. Cohort allocation depended upon clinical history that participants reported.

The chain uses TRBV5-4 and TRBJ2-3, with 13 bases identical to TRBD2. The clonotype comes from a woman between 25 and 40 years old who had recovered from COVID-19. What was sequenced was PBMCs or T cells enriched from blood (not recorded which). The CDR3 DNA is TGTGCCAGCAGCTTGGGACTAGCGGGAGGCGCAGATACGCAGTATTTT. It codes for CASSLGLAGGADTQYF.